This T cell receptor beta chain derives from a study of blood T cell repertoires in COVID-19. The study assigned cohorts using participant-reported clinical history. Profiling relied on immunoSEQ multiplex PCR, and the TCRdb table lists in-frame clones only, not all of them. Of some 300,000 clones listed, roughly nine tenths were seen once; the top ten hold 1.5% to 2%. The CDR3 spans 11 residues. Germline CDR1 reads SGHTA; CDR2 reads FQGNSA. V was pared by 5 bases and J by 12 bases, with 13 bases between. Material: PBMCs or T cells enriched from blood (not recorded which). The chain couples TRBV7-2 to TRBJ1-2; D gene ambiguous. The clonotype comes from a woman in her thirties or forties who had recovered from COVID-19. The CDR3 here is CASSPWAGNTF. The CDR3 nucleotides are TGTGCCAGCAGCCCTTGGGCAGGTAACACCTTC.